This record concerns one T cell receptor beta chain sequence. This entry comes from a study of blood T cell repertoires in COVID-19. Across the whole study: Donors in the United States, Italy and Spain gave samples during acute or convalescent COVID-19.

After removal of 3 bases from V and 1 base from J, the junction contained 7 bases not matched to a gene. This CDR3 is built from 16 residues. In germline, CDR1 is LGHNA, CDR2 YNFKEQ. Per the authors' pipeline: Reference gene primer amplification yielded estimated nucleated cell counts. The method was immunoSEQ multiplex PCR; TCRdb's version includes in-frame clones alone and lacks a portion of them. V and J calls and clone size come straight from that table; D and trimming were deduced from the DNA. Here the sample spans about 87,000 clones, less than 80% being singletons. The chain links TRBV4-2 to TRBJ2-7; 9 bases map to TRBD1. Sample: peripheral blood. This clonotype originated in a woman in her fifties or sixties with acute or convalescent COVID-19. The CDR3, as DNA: TGTGCCAGCAGCCAGCTATCCGGGACAGGGTCCTACGAGCAGTACTTC. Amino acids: CASSQLSGTGSYEQYF.